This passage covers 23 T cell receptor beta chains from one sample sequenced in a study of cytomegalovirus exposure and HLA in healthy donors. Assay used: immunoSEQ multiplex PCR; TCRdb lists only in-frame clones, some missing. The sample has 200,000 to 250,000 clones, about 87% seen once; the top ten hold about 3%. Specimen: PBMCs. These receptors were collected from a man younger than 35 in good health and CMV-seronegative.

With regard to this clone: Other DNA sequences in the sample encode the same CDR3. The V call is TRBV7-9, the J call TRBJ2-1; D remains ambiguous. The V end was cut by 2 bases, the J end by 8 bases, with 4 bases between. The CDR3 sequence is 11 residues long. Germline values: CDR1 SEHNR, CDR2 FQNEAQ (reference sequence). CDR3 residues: CASSLSDEQFF. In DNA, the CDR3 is TGTGCCAGCAGCTTATCGGATGAGCAGTTCTTC.

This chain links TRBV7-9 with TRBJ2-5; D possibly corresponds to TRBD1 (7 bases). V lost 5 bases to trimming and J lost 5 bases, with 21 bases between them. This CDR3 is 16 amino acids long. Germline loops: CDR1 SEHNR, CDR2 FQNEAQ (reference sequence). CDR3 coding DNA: TGTGCCAGCAGCCAGGAGGGGGCAGGGATTAGGGAGACCCAGTACTTC. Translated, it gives CASSQEGAGIRETQYF.

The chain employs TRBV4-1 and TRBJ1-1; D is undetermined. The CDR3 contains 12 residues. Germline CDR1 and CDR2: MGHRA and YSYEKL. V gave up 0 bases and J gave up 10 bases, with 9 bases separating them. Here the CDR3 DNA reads TGCGCCAGCAGCCAAGATCTGAGGTCAGCTTTCTTT. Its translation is CASSQDLRSAFF.

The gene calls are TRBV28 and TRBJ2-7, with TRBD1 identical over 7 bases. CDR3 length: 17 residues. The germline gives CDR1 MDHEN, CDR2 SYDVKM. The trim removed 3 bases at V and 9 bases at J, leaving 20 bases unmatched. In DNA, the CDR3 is TGTGCCAGCAGTTTTAGGCGAACCGGGACAGCCTCTGTGGTGCAGTACTTC. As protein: CASSFRRTGTASVVQYF.

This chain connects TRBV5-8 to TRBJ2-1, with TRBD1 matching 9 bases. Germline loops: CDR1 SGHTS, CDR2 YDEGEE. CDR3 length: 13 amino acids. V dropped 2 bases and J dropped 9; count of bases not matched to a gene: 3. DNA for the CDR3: TGTGCCAGCAGCTTACAGGGGGCGCCTGAGCAGTTCTTC. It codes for CASSLQGAPEQFF.

CDR3: CASGRGTGGYGYTF. The DNA for the CDR3 is TGTGCCAGCGGCCGGGGGACAGGGGGGTATGGCTACACCTTC. The chain uses TRBV28 and TRBJ1-2, with 11 bases that match TRBD1. Germline loops: CDR1 MDHEN, CDR2 SYDVKM. The length of the CDR3 is 14 residues. The J segment lost 5 bases and the V segment lost 8 bases, leaving 7 bases of the junction unmatched.

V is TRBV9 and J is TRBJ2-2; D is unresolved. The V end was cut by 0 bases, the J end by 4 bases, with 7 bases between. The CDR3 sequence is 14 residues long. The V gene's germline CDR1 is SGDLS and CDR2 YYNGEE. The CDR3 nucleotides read TGTGCCAGCAGCGTAGAAGTAGTCACCGGGGAGCTGTTTTTT. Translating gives CASSVEVVTGELFF.

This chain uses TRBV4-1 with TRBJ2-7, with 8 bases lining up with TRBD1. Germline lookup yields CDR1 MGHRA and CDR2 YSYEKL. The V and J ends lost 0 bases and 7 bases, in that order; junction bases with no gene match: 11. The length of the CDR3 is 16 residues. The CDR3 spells CASSQDRGLARREQYF. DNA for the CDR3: TGCGCCAGCAGCCAAGACAGGGGGCTGGCTAGACGAGAGCAGTACTTC.

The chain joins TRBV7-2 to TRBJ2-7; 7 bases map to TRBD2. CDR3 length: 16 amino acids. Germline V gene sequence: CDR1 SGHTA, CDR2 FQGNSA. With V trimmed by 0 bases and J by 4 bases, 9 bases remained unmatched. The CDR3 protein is CASSLARGGEGYEQYF. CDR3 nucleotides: TGTGCCAGCAGCTTAGCCCGGGGCGGGGAGGGTTACGAGCAGTACTTC.

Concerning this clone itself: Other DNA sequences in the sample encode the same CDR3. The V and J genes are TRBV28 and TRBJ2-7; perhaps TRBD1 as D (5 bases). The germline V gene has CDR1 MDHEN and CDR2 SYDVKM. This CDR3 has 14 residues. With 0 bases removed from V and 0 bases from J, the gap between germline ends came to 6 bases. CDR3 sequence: CASSLWGLSYEQYF. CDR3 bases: TGTGCCAGCAGTTTATGGGGGCTCTCCTACGAGCAGTACTTC.

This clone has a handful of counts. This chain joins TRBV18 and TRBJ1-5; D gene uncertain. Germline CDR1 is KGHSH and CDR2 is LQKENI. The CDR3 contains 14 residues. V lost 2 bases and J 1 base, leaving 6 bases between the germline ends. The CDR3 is CASSPTQSNQPQHF. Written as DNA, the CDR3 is TGTGCCAGCTCACCAACCCAGAGCAATCAGCCCCAGCATTTT.

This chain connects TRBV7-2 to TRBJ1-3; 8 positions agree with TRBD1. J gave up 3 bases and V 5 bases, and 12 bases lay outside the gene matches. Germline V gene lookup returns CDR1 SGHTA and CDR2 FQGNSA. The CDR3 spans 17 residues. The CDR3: CASSQQQPGGSGNTIYF. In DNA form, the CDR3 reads TGTGCCAGCAGCCAACAGCAGCCAGGGGGCAGTGGAAACACCATATATTTT.

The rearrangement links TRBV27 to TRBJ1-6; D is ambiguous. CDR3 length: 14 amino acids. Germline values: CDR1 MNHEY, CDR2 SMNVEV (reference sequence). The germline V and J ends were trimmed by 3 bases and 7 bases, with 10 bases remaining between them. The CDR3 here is CASSFQNGNSPLHF. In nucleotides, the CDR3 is TGTGCCAGCAGTTTTCAAAACGGGAATTCACCCCTCCACTTT.

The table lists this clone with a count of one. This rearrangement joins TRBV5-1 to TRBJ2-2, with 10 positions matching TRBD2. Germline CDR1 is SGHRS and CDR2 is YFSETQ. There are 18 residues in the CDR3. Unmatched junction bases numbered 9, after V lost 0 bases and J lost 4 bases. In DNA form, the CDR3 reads TGCGCCAGCAGCTTGGATCTTAGCGGGGGGTATTCCACCGGGGAGCTGTTTTTT. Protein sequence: CASSLDLSGGYSTGELFF.

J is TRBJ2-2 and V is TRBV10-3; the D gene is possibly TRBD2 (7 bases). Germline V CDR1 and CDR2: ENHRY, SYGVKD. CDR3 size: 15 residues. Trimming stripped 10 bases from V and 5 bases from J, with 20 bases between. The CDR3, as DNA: TGTGCCACCACCCTCGAGGGGGGGCGGACCGGGGAGCTGTTTTTT. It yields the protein CATTLEGGRTGELFF.

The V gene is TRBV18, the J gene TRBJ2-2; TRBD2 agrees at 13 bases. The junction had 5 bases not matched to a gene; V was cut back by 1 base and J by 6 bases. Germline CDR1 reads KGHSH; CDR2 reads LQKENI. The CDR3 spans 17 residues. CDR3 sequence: CASSPRTSGSGPGELFF. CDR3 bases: TGTGCCAGCTCACCACGGACTAGCGGGAGTGGACCCGGGGAGCTGTTTTTT.

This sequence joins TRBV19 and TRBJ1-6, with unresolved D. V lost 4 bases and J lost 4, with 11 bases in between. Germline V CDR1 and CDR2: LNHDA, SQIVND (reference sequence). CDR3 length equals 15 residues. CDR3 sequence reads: CASSTGKTYNSPLHF. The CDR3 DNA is TGTGCCAGTAGTACGGGGAAAACGTATAATTCACCCCTCCACTTT.

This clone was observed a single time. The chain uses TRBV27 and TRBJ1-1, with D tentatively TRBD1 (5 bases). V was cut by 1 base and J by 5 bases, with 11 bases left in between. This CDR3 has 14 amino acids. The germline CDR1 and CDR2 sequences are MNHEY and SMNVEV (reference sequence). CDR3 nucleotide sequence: TGTGCCAGCAGTTTATATCCCGGGGGGACTGAAGCTTTCTTT. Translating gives CASSLYPGGTEAFF.

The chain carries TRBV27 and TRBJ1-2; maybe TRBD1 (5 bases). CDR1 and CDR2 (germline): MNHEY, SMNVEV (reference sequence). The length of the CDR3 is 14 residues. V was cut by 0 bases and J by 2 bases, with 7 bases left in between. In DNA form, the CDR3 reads TGTGCCAGCAGTTTATCGGGGGGAAACTATGGCTACACCTTC. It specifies CASSLSGGNYGYTF.

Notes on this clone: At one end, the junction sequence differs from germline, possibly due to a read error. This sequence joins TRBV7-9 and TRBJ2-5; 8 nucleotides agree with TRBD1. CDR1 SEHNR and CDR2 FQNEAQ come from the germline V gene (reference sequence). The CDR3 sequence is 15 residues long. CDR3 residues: CASSLATGDGETQYF. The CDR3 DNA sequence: TGTGCCAGCAGCCTAGCGACAGGGGATGGCGAGACCCAGTACTTC.

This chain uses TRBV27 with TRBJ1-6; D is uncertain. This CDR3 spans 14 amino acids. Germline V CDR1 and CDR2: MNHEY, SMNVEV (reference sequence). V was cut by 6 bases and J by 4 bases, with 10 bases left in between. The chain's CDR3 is CASRQIDYNSPLHF. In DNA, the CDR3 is TGTGCCAGCAGACAGATCGATTATAATTCACCCCTCCACTTT.

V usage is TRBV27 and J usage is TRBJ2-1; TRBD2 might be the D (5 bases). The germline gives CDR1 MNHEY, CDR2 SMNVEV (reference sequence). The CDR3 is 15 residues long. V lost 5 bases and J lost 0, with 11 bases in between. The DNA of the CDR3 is TGTGCCAGCAGTACCCTAGGGAGCTCCTACAATGAGCAGTTCTTC. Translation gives CASSTLGSSYNEQFF.

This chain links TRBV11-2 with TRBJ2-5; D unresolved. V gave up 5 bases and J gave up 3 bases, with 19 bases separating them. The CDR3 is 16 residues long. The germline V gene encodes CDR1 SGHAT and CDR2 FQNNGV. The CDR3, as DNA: TGTGCCAGCAGCCCACTACCGAGAATCGGTAAAGAGACCCAGTACTTC. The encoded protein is CASSPLPRIGKETQYF.